This TCR beta chain comes out of a study of cytomegalovirus exposure and HLA in healthy donors. Study-level findings and limits: Rare sequences made up most TCRs, while some public TCRs were found in many donors. Subsequent analysis showed first-cohort TCR clusters tending to co-occur in 120 or so validation repertoires.

The CDR3 spans 16 residues. The germline V gene has CDR1 SGHDT and CDR2 YYEEEE. The V gene lost 2 bases and the J gene lost 3 bases, with 14 bases spanning the gap. Of note for this clone: Antigen: not known.

The table came from immunoSEQ multiplex PCR; TCRdb's copy has only in-frame clones and leaves some out. In the table there are some 250,000 clones, 90% of which are singletons. The TCR sequence derives from a woman aged 30 to 39 in good health and CMV-seronegative. The sample taken for sequencing was PBMCs. The chain links TRBV5-6 to TRBJ2-2, with D possibly being TRBD1 (6 bases). The CDR3 sequence is CASSFDRSAHTGELFF. In nucleotides, the CDR3 is TGTGCCAGCAGCTTTGACAGGTCCGCACACACCGGGGAGCTGTTTTTT.